The 32 T cell receptor beta chains given below trace back to one sample, sequenced in a study of STAT5B mutations in CD4+ large granular lymphocyte leukemia. The method was immunoSEQ multiplex PCR; TCRdb's version includes in-frame clones alone and lacks a portion of them. The data hold about 34,000 clones, with roughly 70% observed a single time. The sequencing sample was made of CD4+ T cells from blood buffy coats. The source of these receptors is a human donor in good health.

The chain has TRBV2 and TRBJ2-3, with 7 bases matching TRBD1. Germline-derived CDR1 and CDR2 are SNHLY and FYNNEI. V lost 4 bases to trimming and J lost 4 bases; unmatched junction nucleotides: 8. The CDR3 loop spans 15 amino acids. CDR3 sequence reads: CASSVQTGVADTQYF. In nucleotides, the CDR3 is TGTGCCAGCAGTGTTCAAACAGGGGTTGCAGATACGCAGTATTTT.

The chain links TRBV7-9 to TRBJ1-5; no reliable D call. The CDR3 runs 12 residues. Germline V gene lookup returns CDR1 SEHNR and CDR2 FQNEAQ (reference sequence). The V end lost 3 bases, the J end lost 3 bases, and 3 bases lay between the germline ends. This CDR3 is CASSFNNQPQHF. CDR3 nucleotide sequence: TGTGCCAGCAGCTTTAACAATCAGCCCCAGCATTTT.

The chain carries TRBV5-5 and TRBJ1-5; unclear D gene. Germline values: CDR1 SGHKS, CDR2 YYEKEE (reference sequence). The CDR3 length is 14 residues. Trimming removed 1 base from V and 2 bases from J, with 7 bases in between. The CDR3 bases are TGTGCCAGCAGCTTGCGGGCAGGCAATCAGCCCCAGCATTTT. It encodes CASSLRAGNQPQHF.

This clone was seen only a few times. V usage is TRBV6-5 and J usage is TRBJ1-2; TRBD1 might be the D (6 bases). This CDR3 has 14 residues. V gave up 2 bases and J gave up 4 bases, with 11 bases separating them. Germline loops: CDR1 MNHEY, CDR2 SVGAGI. CDR3 region: CASSYDRFPYGYTF. The CDR3 bases are TGTGCCAGCAGTTACGACAGGTTCCCCTATGGCTACACCTTC.

The chain is built from TRBV7-7 and TRBJ1-5; a weak D match, TRBD1 (5 bases). Trimming removed 5 bases from V and 5 bases from J, with 10 bases in between. The CDR3 covers 13 residues. CDR1 is SSHAT and CDR2 is FNYEAQ in the germline V gene (reference sequence). The CDR3 region is CASSPDIYQPQHF. CDR3 nucleotide sequence: TGTGCCAGCAGCCCGGACATATATCAGCCCCAGCATTTT.

The rearrangement uses TRBV6-6 and TRBJ1-2, with TRBD1 identical over 8 bases. J lost 5 bases, V lost 6 bases, and 5 bases had no gene match. CDR1 is MNHNY and CDR2 is SVGAGI in the germline V gene (reference sequence). CDR3 length equals 13 residues. This CDR3 reads CASRVTGGYGYTF. The CDR3 DNA is TGTGCCAGCAGGGTTACAGGGGGGTATGGCTACACCTTC.

The chain is built from TRBV18 and TRBJ1-5, with 10 bases aligning to TRBD1. With V trimmed by 3 bases and J by 0 bases, 5 bases remained unmatched. The CDR3 is made up of 17 amino acids. Germline lookup yields CDR1 KGHSH and CDR2 LQKENI. CDR3 sequence: CASSPGQGDYSNQPQHF. The CDR3 DNA sequence: TGTGCCAGCTCACCCGGACAGGGGGATTATAGCAATCAGCCCCAGCATTTT.

This chain uses TRBV9 with TRBJ2-5; D remains ambiguous. Germline CDR1 is SGDLS and CDR2 is YYNGEE. This CDR3 contains 15 residues. V dropped 3 bases and J dropped 3 bases, with 15 bases sitting between them. The DNA of the CDR3 is TGTGCCAGCAGCGATAAACCCTTTGCGGAAGAGACCCAGTACTTC. Protein: CASSDKPFAEETQYF.

This chain joins TRBV7-9 and TRBJ1-2; D is unclear. CDR1 is SEHNR and CDR2 is FQNEAQ in the germline V gene (reference sequence). Trimming pared 4 bases from V and 8 bases from J, leaving 14 bases between. The CDR3 is 13 amino acids. This CDR3 is CASSSVGEGGYTF. In DNA form, the CDR3 reads TGTGCCAGCAGCTCAGTCGGGGAAGGGGGCTACACCTTC.

V and J are TRBV7-2 and TRBJ2-7; tentative D call: TRBD2 (7 bases). The CDR3 has 15 residues. Germline V CDR1 and CDR2: SGHTA, FQGNSA. V was cut by 4 bases and J by 1 base, with 14 bases left in between. The CDR3 loop reads CASSSGGGGSYEQYF. CDR3 nucleotides: TGTGCCAGCAGCTCAGGAGGGGGGGGATCCTACGAGCAGTACTTC. The entire variable domain, with the rest obtained from reference TRBV7-2 and TRBJ2-7, is as follows: GAGVSQSPSNKVTEKGKDVELRCDPISGHTALYWYRQSLGQGLEFLIYFQGNSAPDKSGLPSDRFSAERTGGSVSTLTIQRTQQEDSAVYLCASSSGGGGSYEQYFGPGTRLTVT.

The chain couples TRBV2 to TRBJ1-5, with D possibly TRBD1 on 6 matching bases. CDR1 is SNHLY, CDR2 FYNNEI, per germline. There are 15 residues in the CDR3. Deletions cut 5 bases from V and 0 bases from J, with 11 bases between. The CDR3 DNA reads TGTGCCAGCAGTTCGCAGGGGACTAGCAATCAGCCCCAGCATTTT. Encoded protein: CASSSQGTSNQPQHF.

The chain recombines TRBV28 with TRBJ2-5; no reliable D call. Germline values: CDR1 MDHEN, CDR2 SYDVKM. Deletions cut 2 bases from V and 2 bases from J, with 9 bases between. CDR3 size: 14 residues. CDR3 residues: CASSLKRPQETQYF. CDR3 sequence (DNA): TGTGCCAGCAGTTTAAAACGGCCACAAGAGACCCAGTACTTC.

The chain joins TRBV19 to TRBJ1-4, with a tentative D call TRBD1 (5 bases). Germline CDR1 LNHDA, CDR2 SQIVND (reference sequence). The CDR3 has 15 residues. The V and J ends lost 5 bases and 4 bases respectively, with 14 bases between them. CDR3 amino acids: CASSVRGRSNEKLFF. CDR3 DNA: TGTGCCAGTAGTGTAAGGGGACGGAGTAATGAAAAACTGTTTTTT. The entire variable domain, with the rest obtained from reference TRBV19 and TRBJ1-4, is as follows: DGGITQSPKYLFRKEGQNVTLSCEQNLNHDAMYWYRQDPGQGLRLIYYSQIVNDFQKGDIAEGYSVSREKKESFPLTVTSAQKNPTAFYLCASSVRGRSNEKLFFGSGTQLSVL.

This rearrangement joins TRBV12-2 to TRBJ2-7; the table's D call, TRBD2, was not checked against the DNA. TRBV12-2 is termed a pseudogene. This CDR3 has 15 residues. CDR3 residues: CASRLAWSRFYEQYF. The CDR3 DNA sequence: TGTGCAAGTCGCTTAGCGTGGTCGAGGTTCTACGAGCAGTACTTC.

V and J are TRBV10-3 and TRBJ2-7; D not certain. Trimming pared 2 bases from V and 3 bases from J, leaving 5 bases between. Per germline, CDR1 ENHRY and CDR2 SYGVKD. This CDR3 contains 12 residues. CDR3 in amino acids: CAISEGNYEQYV. CDR3 sequence (DNA): TGTGCCATCAGTGAGGGCAACTACGAGCAGTACGTC.

The chain employs TRBV30 and TRBJ2-7; D not certain. The V and J ends lost 3 bases and 0 bases respectively, with 9 bases between them. The CDR3 is made up of 13 amino acids. Germline V gives CDR1 GTSNPN, CDR2 SVGIG (reference sequence). In nucleotides, the CDR3 is TGTGCCTGGAGCTCAGGAGACTCCTACGAGCAGTACTTC. Its translation: CAWSSGDSYEQYF.

V and J are TRBV6-6 and TRBJ2-1; TRBD1 matches at 7 bases. The CDR3 length is 14 residues. The J segment lost 8 bases and the V segment lost 7 bases, leaving 11 bases of the junction unmatched. Germline V lookup: CDR1 MNHNY, CDR2 SVGAGI (reference sequence). Here the CDR3 reads CASNRGAGFYEQFF. CDR3 sequence (DNA): TGTGCCAGCAACAGGGGAGCCGGGTTCTATGAGCAGTTCTTC.

This clone appeared a few times. The chain couples TRBV4-1 to TRBJ2-6, with 8 bases aligning to TRBD1. The CDR3 has 18 residues. Unmatched junction bases numbered 8, after V lost 4 bases and J lost 0 bases. CDR1 is MGHRA, CDR2 YSYEKL, per germline. The CDR3 region is CASSLGGQGGSGANVLTF. Here the CDR3 DNA reads TGCGCCAGCAGCCTGGGAGGACAGGGAGGCTCTGGGGCCAACGTCCTGACTTTC.

This chain links TRBV7-2 with TRBJ2-1; D unresolved. This CDR3 has 16 amino acids. Germline assignment: CDR1 SGHTA and CDR2 FQGNSA. V lost 4 bases and J 4 bases, leaving 17 bases between the germline ends. The CDR3 bases are TGTGCCAGCAGCTCCCGGTCCTCTGGGGTTTACAATGAGCAGTTCTTC. Translated, it gives CASSSRSSGVYNEQFF.

The chain employs TRBV7-6 and TRBJ2-5; D may match TRBD1 or TRBD2 (5 bases each). Trimming took 5 bases from V and 5 from J, leaving 18 bases between them. There are 15 residues in the CDR3. From germline, CDR1 is SGHVS and CDR2 FNYEAQ. DNA of the CDR3: TGTGCCAGCAGCCTCCGGGGCGGTTGGAGTGAGACCCAGTACTTC. Translation: CASSLRGGWSETQYF.

This clone appeared a single time. This rearrangement joins TRBV15 to TRBJ2-1; 11 positions agree with TRBD2. V gave up 0 bases and J gave up 12 bases; unmatched junction bases: 10. The CDR3 sequence is 16 residues long. Germline V CDR1 and CDR2: LNHNV, YYDKDF (reference sequence). CDR3 sequence reads: CATSRDRASGRTLQFF. The CDR3 DNA follows: TGTGCCACCAGCAGAGATCGGGCTAGCGGGAGGACGTTGCAGTTCTTC.

This sequence joins TRBV19 and TRBJ1-5; TRBD1 is a possible D gene (5 bases). Between the trimmed V and J ends, which lost 4 bases and 1 base, there was a span of 17 bases. CDR1 LNHDA and CDR2 SQIVND come from the germline V gene (reference sequence). CDR3 length equals 17 residues. The CDR3 nucleotides are TGTGCCAGTAGTAGCCCCCCTGGCAGGGTAAGCAATCAGCCCCAGCATTTT. This sequence encodes CASSSPPGRVSNQPQHF. The full variable domain, rest sourced from reference TRBV19 and TRBJ1-5, is DGGITQSPKYLFRKEGQNVTLSCEQNLNHDAMYWYRQDPGQGLRLIYYSQIVNDFQKGDIAEGYSVSREKKESFPLTVTSAQKNPTAFYLCASSSPPGRVSNQPQHFGDGTRLSIL.

The chain combines TRBV7-6 with TRBJ2-2, with D unresolved. V gave up 1 base and J gave up 5 bases, with 8 bases separating them. Germline V gene data show CDR1 as SGHVS and CDR2 as FNYEAQ. The CDR3 runs 14 residues. Here the CDR3 reads CASSLGFLTGELFF. CDR3 sequence (DNA): TGTGCCAGCAGCTTAGGGTTTTTAACCGGGGAGCTGTTTTTT.

The V and J genes are TRBV4-1 and TRBJ2-4; no definite D call. V lost 2 bases and J lost 3, with 11 bases in between. Germline V gene lookup returns CDR1 MGHRA and CDR2 YSYEKL. The CDR3 spans 15 residues. CDR3 amino acids: CASSQIGVGKNIQYF. The CDR3 DNA is TGCGCCAGCAGCCAAATAGGCGTGGGCAAAAACATTCAGTACTTC.

V is TRBV7-2 and J is TRBJ1-2, with D uncertain. Germline-derived CDR1 and CDR2 are SGHTA and FQGNSA. This CDR3 has 15 residues. Trimming stripped 3 bases from V and 4 bases from J, with 15 bases between. The CDR3 DNA reads as TGTGCCAGCAGCTTGGGCACCGGGCCCCTCTATGGCTACACCTTC. Residues: CASSLGTGPLYGYTF. Variable domain in full (rest from reference TRBV7-2 and TRBJ1-2): GAGVSQSPSNKVTEKGKDVELRCDPISGHTALYWYRQSLGQGLEFLIYFQGNSAPDKSGLPSDRFSAERTGGSVSTLTIQRTQQEDSAVYLCASSLGTGPLYGYTFGSGTRLTVV.

The J gene is TRBJ1-2, the V gene TRBV19; TRBD1 matches at 7 bases. This CDR3 is 14 amino acids long. Germline CDR1 and CDR2: LNHDA and SQIVND (reference sequence). Losses at the gene ends were 4 bases for V and 4 bases for J; bases not matched to a gene: 6. CDR3 coding DNA: TGTGCCAGTAGTACCGACAGGGATAGCTATGGCTACACCTTC. It yields the protein CASSTDRDSYGYTF.

This clone was counted a few times. The chain has TRBV7-6 and TRBJ1-5; 7 nucleotides agree with TRBD1. The CDR3 has 13 amino acids. Germline CDR1 is SGHVS and CDR2 is FNYEAQ. V dropped 5 bases and J dropped 6; count of bases not matched to a gene: 4. CDR3 in amino acids: CASSPRQGQPQHF. DNA for the CDR3: TGTGCCAGCAGCCCCAGACAGGGTCAGCCCCAGCATTTT.

V and J are TRBV19 and TRBJ1-4; the D gene is possibly TRBD1 (6 bases). V gave up 3 bases and J gave up 7 bases, with 12 bases separating them. The CDR3 has 14 residues. In germline, CDR1 is LNHDA, CDR2 SQIVND (reference sequence). CDR3 region: CASSMVQGREKLFF. CDR3 nucleotides: TGTGCCAGTAGTATGGTACAGGGCCGTGAAAAACTGTTTTTT.

The V and J genes are TRBV9 and TRBJ1-6; the D gene is possibly TRBD1 (5 bases). This CDR3 is built from 15 residues. Germline CDR1 is SGDLS and CDR2 is YYNGEE. V gave up 0 bases and J gave up 7 bases, with 11 bases separating them. DNA of the CDR3: TGTGCCAGCAGCGTAGCTACGGGGGGAAATTCACCCCTCCACTTT. Translation: CASSVATGGNSPLHF.

V gene TRBV11-2 combines with J gene TRBJ1-2; D unclear. Germline V gene sequence: CDR1 SGHAT, CDR2 FQNNGV. Trimming took 5 bases from V and 8 from J, leaving 15 bases between them. The CDR3 spans 13 residues. The CDR3 DNA follows: TGTGCCAGCAGCGCCGACCGCGCCGGGGGCTACACCTTC. It is translated as CASSADRAGGYTF.

The chain is built from TRBV15 and TRBJ2-1; 7 bases match TRBD1. Germline V gene sequence: CDR1 LNHNV, CDR2 YYDKDF (reference sequence). This CDR3 comprises 15 residues. Trimming took 0 bases from V and 6 from J; bases not matched to a gene: 5. For the CDR3, the DNA is TGTGCCACCAGCAGAGATGAGGGGGCCGTCAATGAGCAGTTCTTC. Translation: CATSRDEGAVNEQFF.

The J gene is TRBJ2-1, the V gene TRBV2; 9 nucleotides line up with TRBD1. This CDR3 comprises 16 residues. Losses at the gene ends were 6 bases for V and 4 bases for J; bases not matched to a gene: 10. The V gene's germline CDR1 is SNHLY and CDR2 FYNNEI. CDR3 in amino acids: CASRRFTGGVYNEQFF. The CDR3 DNA is TGTGCCAGCAGACGTTTTACAGGGGGCGTTTACAATGAGCAGTTCTTC.